The present T cell receptor (beta chain) was sequenced within a study of hypomethylating agent response in myelodysplastic syndrome. The overall study: A diploid cytogenetic profile was most common; mean age around 70 +/- 6 years.

This CDR3 is built from 11 residues. Germline CDR1 DFQATT, CDR2 SNEGSKA (reference sequence). Only in-frame clones appear in the TCRdb table, and some are missing; sequencing was by immunoSEQ multiplex PCR. The repertoire includes 1,500 to 2,000 clones, approximately 86% of them detected once, and 3.5% sits in the top ten. The source material was bone marrow, sampled before or after starting hypomethylating agent treatment for myelodysplastic syndrome (not recorded which). V gene TRBV20-1 combines with J gene TRBJ2-5; no firm D call. The J call may be faulty, since TRBJ2-7 better matches the DNA end. The receptor was derived from a human donor with myelodysplastic syndrome. The CDR3 region is CSGLVTYEQYF. The CDR3 DNA reads as TGCAGTGGACTGGTTACCTACGAGCAGTACTTC.